The clone carrying this T cell receptor beta chain has at least ten counts. The antigen remains undetermined. This sample was taken from a study of T cells in Graves' hyperthyroidism and ophthalmopathy. Study-level points and caveats: Peripheral blood also featured most of the thyroid clonotypes expanded above 0.001.

It was RNA transcripts that yielded the amplified TCR beta CDR3 regions. HTBI primers were used for first-round RT-PCR of the TCR CDR3. Each CDR3 protein is one row after TCRdb ran MiXCR on the multiplex PCR reads. Of 400,000 to 550,000 distinct CDR3 sequences listed, around 22% are singletons. This CDR3 region has 14 residues. With 6 bases clipped from V and 6 bases from J, the junction kept 9 bases outside the gene matches. In germline, CDR1 is LGHNT, CDR2 FRNRAP. Disease lasting under 3 months, a NOSPECS grade of at least 4, and a Clinical Activity Score of at least 3 were features of the ophthalmopathy patients.

The sample consisted of blood. The TCR originated in a woman under 40 with Graves' ophthalmopathy. The rearrangement joins TRBV12-5 to TRBJ2-7; 9 nucleotides line up with TRBD1. The CDR3 region has the DNA TGTGCTAGTGGGGGGGGGACAGGGTTCCTCGAGCAGTACTTC. It translates to CASGGGTGFLEQYF.